Presented here are 16 T cell receptor beta chains from one specimen sequenced in a study of blood T cell repertoires in COVID-19 (dated by TCRdb to 2020 to 2021). The library was produced with the immunoSEQ multiplex PCR assay. TCRdb mirrors the immuneACCESS table, restricted to in-frame sequences. Some clones are absent from its copies; in checked studies, under half trace to an unresolved V gene, and the reason for the others is unknown. This sample is represented by about 28,000 clones; 85% of them were singletons. The ten largest clones take up 25% of the sample. The sequencing sample was made of peripheral blood. The receptors shown here come from a human donor in a cohort sampled during active COVID-19.

The V call is TRBV9, the J call TRBJ2-7; no reliable D call. Trimming removed 3 bases at V and 2 bases at J, with 9 bases between. The CDR3 runs to 13 residues. Per the germline V gene, CDR1 is SGDLS and CDR2 is YYNGEE. The CDR3 nucleotides read TGTGCCAGCAGCGCTGGAGCAACCTACGAGCAGTACTTC. As protein: CASSAGATYEQYF.

The CDR3 here is CASSLTGGSSYNEQFF. CDR3 sequence (DNA): TGTGCCAGCAGCTTGACCGGGGGGAGCTCCTACAATGAGCAGTTCTTC. This sequence joins TRBV5-8 and TRBJ2-1, with 7 bases lining up with TRBD2. V lost 1 base, J lost 0 bases, and 4 bases stayed unmatched. The CDR3 is 16 amino acids. From germline, CDR1 is SGHTS and CDR2 YDEGEE. Complete variable domain (other parts from reference TRBV5-8 and TRBJ2-1): EAGVTQSPTHLIKTRGQQATLRCSPISGHTSVYWYQQALGLGLQFLLWYDEGEERNRGNFPPRFSGRQFPNYSSELNVNALELEDSALYLCASSLTGGSSYNEQFFGPGTRLTVL.

V usage is TRBV9 and J usage is TRBJ1-2, with unresolved D. Looked up from germline, CDR1 is SGDLS and CDR2 is YYNGEE. V was trimmed by 0 bases and J by 6 bases, leaving 24 bases between them. CDR3 length: 18 residues. CDR3 DNA sequence: TGTGCCAGCAGCGTAGTCTCCGGGAGAACTACCTCTAGGGATGGCTACACCTTC. This codes for CASSVVSGRTTSRDGYTF.

The chain is built from TRBV4-3 and TRBJ2-6; 7 bases are shared with TRBD2. Germline CDR1 reads LGHNA; CDR2 reads YSLEER. With V trimmed by 0 bases and J by 2 bases, 4 bases remained unmatched. CDR3 length equals 17 residues. The CDR3 loop is CASSQDLGGTGANVLTF. For the CDR3, the DNA is TGCGCCAGCAGCCAAGATCTGGGGGGGACTGGGGCCAACGTCCTGACTTTC.

The gene calls are TRBV19 and TRBJ2-1; D call uncertain. The CDR3 extends over 15 amino acids. The V end was cut by 1 base, the J end by 6 bases, with 13 bases between. In germline, CDR1 is LNHDA, CDR2 SQIVND (reference sequence). The DNA for the CDR3 is TGTGCCAGTAGTATAGGCTGGGCGTTGGCCAATGAGCAGTTCTTC. Translating it yields CASSIGWALANEQFF.

This chain uses TRBV24-1 with TRBJ2-5, with TRBD2 matching 11 bases. V was clipped by 4 bases and J by 0 bases; unmatched bases: 9. This CDR3 region has 18 residues. Per germline, CDR1 KGHDR and CDR2 SFDVKD. The CDR3 reads CATSDRGSSGGNQETQYF. DNA of the CDR3: TGTGCCACCAGTGACCGCGGGTCTAGCGGGGGGAACCAAGAGACCCAGTACTTC.

The gene calls are TRBV6-2 or TRBV6-3 and TRBJ2-2; 8 bases line up with TRBD2. V dropped 5 bases and J dropped 4; count of bases not matched to a gene: 9. CDR3 length: 16 residues. The germline CDR1 and CDR2 sequences are MNHEY and SVGEGT. The CDR3 DNA is TGTGCCAGCAGTCCGAACGGGAGGGCGGGCACCGGGGAGCTGTTTTTT. Protein product: CASSPNGRAGTGELFF.

The rearrangement joins TRBV7-9 to TRBJ1-5; possibly TRBD1 for D (5 bases). Trimming cost V 1 base and J 7 bases, with 8 bases left between them. Germline CDR1 is SEHNR and CDR2 is FQNEAQ (reference sequence). The CDR3 is 13 residues long. The CDR3 protein is CASSLVWGQPQHF. The CDR3 nucleotides read TGTGCCAGCAGCTTAGTATGGGGCCAGCCCCAGCATTTT.

A few counts support this clone. This chain's CDR3 is CASSLTGASNQPQHF. In DNA form, the CDR3 reads TGTGCCAGCAGTTTGACAGGCGCGAGCAATCAGCCCCAGCATTTT. The chain has TRBV6-2 or TRBV6-3 and TRBJ1-5; possibly TRBD1 for D (6 bases). V was trimmed by 4 bases and J by 1 base, leaving 11 bases between them. Germline V lookup: CDR1 MNHEY, CDR2 SVGEGT. CDR3 length: 15 residues.

This chain joins TRBV6-1 and TRBJ2-7, with 8 bases identical to TRBD2. With V trimmed by 4 bases and J by 2 bases, 10 bases remained unmatched. The length of the CDR3 is 16 residues. From germline, CDR1 is MNHNS and CDR2 SASEGT. The DNA of the CDR3 is TGTGCCAGCAGTGGGGAGCGGGGGTGGACCCCCTACGAGCAGTACTTC. Amino acid sequence: CASSGERGWTPYEQYF.

The rearrangement joins TRBV9 to TRBJ2-3; TRBD1 agrees at 10 bases. The CDR3 length is 17 residues. J gave up 0 bases and V 4 bases, and 8 bases lay outside the gene matches. Germline-derived CDR1 and CDR2 are SGDLS and YYNGEE. The CDR3 region has the DNA TGTGCCAGCAGCACCCGGGACAGGGGTGTAAGCACAGATACGCAGTATTTT. This gives the protein CASSTRDRGVSTDTQYF.

The chain recombines TRBV29-1 with TRBJ1-2; D possibly corresponds to TRBD1 (6 bases). The length of the CDR3 is 14 residues. Trimming left V 4 bases short and J 8 bases short, with 20 bases between. CDR1 and CDR2 from the germline V gene are SQVTM and ANQGSEA. The CDR3 sequence: CSVAVQGRKIGYTF. The CDR3 bases are TGCAGCGTTGCCGTACAGGGCCGGAAGATAGGCTACACCTTC.

This chain connects TRBV6-6 to TRBJ1-1; a possible D gene is TRBD1 (5 bases). The germline gives CDR1 MNHNY, CDR2 SVGAGI (reference sequence). Trimming removed 6 bases from V and 1 base from J, with 15 bases in between. The CDR3 loop spans 15 amino acids. The CDR3 region is CASRGGDRKNTEAFF. CDR3 in DNA: TGTGCCAGCAGGGGAGGGGACCGGAAGAACACTGAAGCTTTCTTT.

The chain combines TRBV7-6 with TRBJ1-2, with 10 nucleotides matching TRBD1. Trimming removed 2 bases from V and 6 bases from J; junction bases left unmatched: 6. Looked up from germline, CDR1 is SGHVS and CDR2 is FNYEAQ. The CDR3 is made up of 15 amino acids. The CDR3, as DNA: TGTGCCAGCAGCTTAAGACAGGGGGCGGTGGATGGCTACACCTTC. Its translation is CASSLRQGAVDGYTF.

CDR3 protein: CASSLGGGVGYTF. The CDR3 region has the DNA TGTGCCAGCAGCTTAGGGGGGGGAGTGGGCTACACCTTC. The chain has TRBV7-6 and TRBJ1-2, with TRBD1 as a possible D gene (5 bases). Looked up from germline, CDR1 is SGHVS and CDR2 is FNYEAQ. V was pared by 1 base and J by 8 bases, with 11 bases between. The CDR3 runs 13 residues. Drawing the rest from reference TRBV7-6 and TRBJ1-2, the complete variable domain is GAGVSQSPRYKVTKRGQDVALRCDPISGHVSLYWYRQALGQGPEFLTYFNYEAQQDKSGLPNDRFSAERPEGSISTLTIQRTEQRDSAMYRCASSLGGGVGYTFGSGTRLTVV.

This sequence joins TRBV7-6 and TRBJ2-3; unclear D gene. Trimming pared 0 bases from V and 7 bases from J, leaving 2 bases between. CDR3 length: 11 amino acids. Germline V lookup: CDR1 SGHVS, CDR2 FNYEAQ. This CDR3 reads CASSLANTQYF. The CDR3 nucleotides are TGTGCCAGCAGCTTAGCTAATACGCAGTATTTT.